This TCR beta chain was identified during a study of CXCR3-negative and CXCR3-positive naive CD8 T cells. General study findings and limits: More hydrophobic TRB CDR3s were found in CXCR3-positive naive cells than in CXCR3-negative naive cells. Within a donor, both naive subsets shared TRBV-TRBJ usage, unlike memory cells.

Researchers reported sorting every CD8+ T cell subset in triplicate, 300,000 cells per sort. Naive CD8+ T cells carried a CD45RO-CCR7+CD27+CD95- phenotype. It was by 5' RACE with UMI labels that the TRB cDNA libraries were prepared. TCRdb processed the 5' RACE reads again and assigns one entry to each CDR3 protein, with no DNA. The table counts about 120,000 distinct CDR3 sequences; approximately 0.4% lies in the top ten. Germline CDR1 and CDR2: MNHEY and SVGEGT. CDR3 length: 12 residues. Details on this clonotype: What it recognizes is unknown.

This chain joins TRBV6-2 or TRBV6-3 and TRBJ2-1; TCRdb names TRBD1, which stays unverified in the absence of DNA. This TCR came from a human donor in good health. Some clones in this sample may be carry-over from other donors' samples. The sample consisted of naive CXCR3+ CD8+ T cells from blood. Subset defined: CD45RO-CCR7+CD27+CD95- naive CD8+ T cells expressing CXCR3 (TNR3+). The CDR3 region is CASSLDSNEQFF.